The sequence of this T cell receptor beta chain was determined in a study of control samples from healthy donors and cancer patients. TCRdb keeps only in-frame clones here, not all; method: immunoSEQ multiplex PCR. The table has 150,000 or so clones, 80% to 95% seen once. Germline CDR1 and CDR2: LGHNA and YNFKEQ. V shed 2 bases, J shed 3 bases, and the junction held 10 bases outside the gene matches. The CDR3 spans 18 residues. The sample was blood. The V gene is TRBV4-2, the J gene TRBJ2-1, with 10 positions matching TRBD2. The TCR comes from a man between 18 and 35 years old in good health. The CDR3 DNA sequence: TGTGCCAGCAGCCAAACCATAGCGGGGGGAGTCTACTACAATGAGCAGTTCTTC. It codes for CASSQTIAGGVYYNEQFF.